This TCR beta chain was sequenced for a study of T cell responses to AZD1222 COVID-19 vaccine. The CDR3 is made up of 16 amino acids. The junction had 7 bases not matched to a gene; V was cut back by 4 bases and J by 1 base. Germline V CDR1 and CDR2: KGHSH, LQKENI. This table comes from immunoSEQ multiplex PCR, and its TCRdb copy is limited to in-frame clones, with some not included. The table lists around 180,000 clones, 85% to 90% of them singletons. Sequences were derived from peripheral blood, sampled on day 0 of AZD1222 vaccination. The clonotype originates from an adult in good health. This sequence joins TRBV18 and TRBJ1-3; TRBD1 matches at 7 bases. In DNA form, the CDR3 reads TGTGCCAGCTCACTCCGACAGGGCATATCTGGAAACACCATATATTTT. Protein product: CASSLRQGISGNTIYF. Complete variable domain (other parts from reference TRBV18 and TRBJ1-3): NAGVMQNPRHLVRRRGQEARLRCSPMKGHSHVYWYRQLPEEGLKFMVYLQKENIIDESGMPKERFSAEFPKEGPSILRIQQVVRGDSAAYFCASSLRQGISGNTIYFGEGSWLTVV.